This record looks at one TCR beta chain sequence and its context. This specimen belongs to a study of blood T cell repertoires in COVID-19. Whole-study context: Whether acute or convalescent, the COVID-19 samples came from the United States, Italy and Spain. PBMCs, B-cell-depleted T cells, or T cells provided the cDNA or gDNA that made up the material.

V was clipped by 3 bases and J by 4 bases; unmatched bases: 6. CDR3 length equals 15 residues. From germline, CDR1 is MNHGY and CDR2 SVAAGI. In the authors' workflow: Estimation of nucleated cell counts relied on the amplification of reference gene primers. TCRdb's copy holds only in-frame clones and misses some; the assay was immunoSEQ multiplex PCR. V and J calls and clone size follow that table, whereas D and trimming were derived from the DNA. The repertoire holds roughly 150,000 clones, with 90% as singletons. Sequenced material: peripheral blood. V is TRBV6-9 and J is TRBJ1-1; 9 bases line up with TRBD1. This TCR was sampled from a man in his 60s with active or convalescent COVID-19. The CDR3 loop is CASSYGGQGRTEAFF. The CDR3 nucleotides are TGTGCCAGCAGTTACGGGGGACAGGGTCGCACTGAAGCTTTCTTT.